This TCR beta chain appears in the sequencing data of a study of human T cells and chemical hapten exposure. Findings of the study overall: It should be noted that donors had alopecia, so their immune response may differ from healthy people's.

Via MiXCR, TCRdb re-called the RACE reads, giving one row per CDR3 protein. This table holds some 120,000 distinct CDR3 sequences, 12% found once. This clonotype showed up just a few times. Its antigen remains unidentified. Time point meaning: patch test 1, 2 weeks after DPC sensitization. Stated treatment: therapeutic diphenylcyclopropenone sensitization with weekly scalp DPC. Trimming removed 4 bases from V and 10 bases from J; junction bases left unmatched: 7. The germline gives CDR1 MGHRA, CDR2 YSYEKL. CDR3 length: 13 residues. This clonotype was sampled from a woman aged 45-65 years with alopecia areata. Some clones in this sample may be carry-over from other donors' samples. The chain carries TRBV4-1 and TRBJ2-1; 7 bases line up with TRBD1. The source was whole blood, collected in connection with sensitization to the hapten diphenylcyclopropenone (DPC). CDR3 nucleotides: TGCGCCAGCAGCCGTGGGACAGCCTGGGAGCAGTTCTTC. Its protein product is CASSRGTAWEQFF.